The rows below give T cell receptor beta chains drawn from one sample of a study of T cell responses to AZD1222 COVID-19 vaccine. Produced via immunoSEQ multiplex PCR; TCRdb's table is partial and in-frame only. This repertoire shows about 170,000 clones, approximately 95% found once; its top ten account for about 4.2%. The sample here was peripheral blood, taken on day 0 of AZD1222 vaccination. All receptors derive from an adult in good health. Both conserved end residues are part of each CDR3. D genes are given only for firm matches. Size values are once, few and many counts, or a class for expanded clones, and some rows have none.

D,size,V,J,CDR3,DNA
TRBD2,-,TRBV3-1/TRBV3-2,TRBJ2-7,CASSQDSSGSGYEQYF,TGTGCCAGCAGCCAAGATTCGAGCGGGAGCGGCTACGAGCAGTACTTC
-,once,TRBV3-1/TRBV3-2,TRBJ1-2,CASSHTIGQHNYGYTF,TGTGCCAGCAGCCATACAATTGGACAGCATAACTATGGCTACACCTTC
TRBD1,-,TRBV6-5,TRBJ1-2,CATQDRAYGYTF,TGTGCCACCCAAGACAGGGCCTATGGCTACACCTTC
TRBD2,-,TRBV6-5,TRBJ2-1,CASSFQRGYNEQFF,TGTGCCAGCAGTTTCCAGCGGGGCTACAATGAGCAGTTCTTC
-,-,TRBV19,TRBJ1-1,CASRLQGHTEAFF,TGTGCCAGTAGACTCCAGGGGCACACTGAAGCTTTCTTT
-,-,TRBV10-3,TRBJ1-1,CAISVTPNTEAFF,TGTGCCATCAGTGTGACGCCGAACACTGAAGCTTTCTTT
TRBD1,-,TRBV19,TRBJ1-6,CASSTDRGGSPLHF,TGTGCCAGTAGTACCGACAGGGGGGGATCACCCCTCCACTTT
-,-,TRBV6-6,TRBJ2-1,CASSPHPGGGANEQFF,TGTGCCAGCAGTCCTCACCCCGGCGGAGGGGCCAATGAGCAGTTCTTC
TRBD1,-,TRBV5-8,TRBJ1-1,CARGDRGNTEAFF,TGTGCCAGGGGGGACAGGGGGAACACTGAAGCTTTCTTT
-,-,TRBV5-1,TRBJ1-2,CASSDIPGGESGYTF,TGCGCCAGCAGCGACATACCGGGGGGCGAATCTGGCTACACCTTC
TRBD1,-,TRBV5-1,TRBJ2-3,CASSLTGTVITDTQYF,TGCGCCAGCAGCTTAACCGGGACAGTGATAACAGATACGCAGTATTTT
-,-,TRBV11-3,TRBJ2-3,CASSLGASSRDTQYF,TGTGCCAGCAGCTTAGGGGCGTCCAGCCGGGATACGCAGTATTTT
-,-,TRBV7-9,TRBJ1-1,CASSPDHTEAFF,TGTGCCAGCAGCCCAGATCACACTGAAGCTTTCTTT
-,-,TRBV11-2,TRBJ1-1,CASSLESTYTEAFF,TGTGCCAGCAGCTTAGAATCTACTTACACTGAAGCTTTCTTT
-,-,TRBV4-1,TRBJ1-4,CASSSATNEKLFF,TGCGCCAGCAGCAGTGCAACTAATGAAAAACTGTTTTTT
-,-,TRBV7-9,TRBJ1-2,CASRRMGADFGYTF,TGTGCCAGCAGACGAATGGGGGCGGACTTCGGCTACACCTTC
TRBD1,few,TRBV7-9,TRBJ1-5,CASSLGTTGAEPQHF,TGTGCCAGCAGCTTAGGAACAACAGGGGCCGAGCCCCAGCATTTT